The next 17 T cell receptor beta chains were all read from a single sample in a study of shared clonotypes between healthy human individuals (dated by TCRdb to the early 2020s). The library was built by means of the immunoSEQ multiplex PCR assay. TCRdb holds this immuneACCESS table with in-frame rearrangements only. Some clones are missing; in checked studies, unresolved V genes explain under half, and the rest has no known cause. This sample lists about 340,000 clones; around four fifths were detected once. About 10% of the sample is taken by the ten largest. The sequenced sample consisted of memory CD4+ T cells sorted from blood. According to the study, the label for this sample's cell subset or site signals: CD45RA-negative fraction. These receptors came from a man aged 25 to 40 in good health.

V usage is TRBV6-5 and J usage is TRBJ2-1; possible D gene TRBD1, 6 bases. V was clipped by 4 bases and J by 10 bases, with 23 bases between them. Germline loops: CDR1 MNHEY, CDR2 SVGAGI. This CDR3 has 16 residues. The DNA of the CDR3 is TGTGCCAGCAGTTCCTGGGGTTGGGGACAAAAGGGGGAGCAGTTCTTC. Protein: CASSSWGWGQKGEQFF.

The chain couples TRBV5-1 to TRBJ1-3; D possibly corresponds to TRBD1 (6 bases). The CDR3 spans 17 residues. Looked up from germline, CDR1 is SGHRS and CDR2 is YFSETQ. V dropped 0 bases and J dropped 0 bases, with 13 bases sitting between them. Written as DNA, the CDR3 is TGCGCCAGCAGCTTGGTAGGACAGTCATTCTCTGGAAACACCATATATTTT. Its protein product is CASSLVGQSFSGNTIYF.

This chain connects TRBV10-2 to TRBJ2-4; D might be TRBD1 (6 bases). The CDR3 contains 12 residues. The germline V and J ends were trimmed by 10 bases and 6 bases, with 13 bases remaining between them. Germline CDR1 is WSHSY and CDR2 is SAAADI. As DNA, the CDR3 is TGCGCCACCGGGGACACCGGAAACATTCAGTACTTC. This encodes CATGDTGNIQYF.

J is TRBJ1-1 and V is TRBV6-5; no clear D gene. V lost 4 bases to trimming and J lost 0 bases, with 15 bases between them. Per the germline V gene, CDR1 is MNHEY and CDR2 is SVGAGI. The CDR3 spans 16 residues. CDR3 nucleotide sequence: TGTGCCAGCAGTTCCCGACGTCGGAGGGTGAACACTGAAGCTTTCTTT. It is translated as CASSSRRRRVNTEAFF.

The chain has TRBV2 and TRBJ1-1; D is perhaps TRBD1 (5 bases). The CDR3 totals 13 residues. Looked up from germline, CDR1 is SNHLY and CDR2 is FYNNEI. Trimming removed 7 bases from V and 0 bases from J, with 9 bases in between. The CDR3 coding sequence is TGTGCCAGCACAGGGACTTTGAACACTGAAGCTTTCTTT. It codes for CASTGTLNTEAFF.

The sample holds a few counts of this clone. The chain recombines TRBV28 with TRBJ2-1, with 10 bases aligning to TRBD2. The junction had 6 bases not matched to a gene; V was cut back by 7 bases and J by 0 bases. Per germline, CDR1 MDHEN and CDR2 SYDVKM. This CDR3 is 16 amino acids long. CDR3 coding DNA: TGTGCCAGCAACCCTAGCGGGGGTAGCTCCTACAATGAGCAGTTCTTC. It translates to CASNPSGGSSYNEQFF.

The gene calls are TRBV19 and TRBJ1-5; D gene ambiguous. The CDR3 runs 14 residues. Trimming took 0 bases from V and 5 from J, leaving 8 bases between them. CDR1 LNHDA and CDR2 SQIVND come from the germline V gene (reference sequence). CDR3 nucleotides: TGTGCCAGTAGTATAGAAGGGAGGGATCAGCCCCAGCATTTT. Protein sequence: CASSIEGRDQPQHF.

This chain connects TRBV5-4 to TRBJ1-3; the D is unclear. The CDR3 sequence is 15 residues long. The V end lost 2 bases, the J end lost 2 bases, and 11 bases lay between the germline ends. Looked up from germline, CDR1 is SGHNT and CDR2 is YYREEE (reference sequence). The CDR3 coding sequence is TGTGCCAGCAGCTTCGGCAGGCGTACTGGAAACACCATATATTTT. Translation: CASSFGRRTGNTIYF.

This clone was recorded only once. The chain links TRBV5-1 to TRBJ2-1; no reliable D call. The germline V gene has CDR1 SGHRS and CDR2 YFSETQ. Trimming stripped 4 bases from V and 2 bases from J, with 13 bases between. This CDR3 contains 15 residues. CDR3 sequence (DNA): TGCGCCAGCAGCCTGTTAAATCCTGCCTACAATGAGCAGTTCTTC. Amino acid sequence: CASSLLNPAYNEQFF. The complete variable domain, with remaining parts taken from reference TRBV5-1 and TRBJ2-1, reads KAGVTQTPRYLIKTRGQQVTLSCSPISGHRSVSWYQQTPGQGLQFLFEYFSETQRNKGNFPGRFSGRQFSNSRSEMNVSTLELGDSALYLCASSLLNPAYNEQFFGPGTRLTVL.

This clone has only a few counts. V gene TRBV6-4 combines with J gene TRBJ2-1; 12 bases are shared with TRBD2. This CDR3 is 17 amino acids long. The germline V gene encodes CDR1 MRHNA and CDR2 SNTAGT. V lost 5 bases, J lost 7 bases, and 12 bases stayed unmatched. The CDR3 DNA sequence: TGTGCCAGCAGTCCGACTAGCGGGAGACTAGTTGGGAATGAGCAGTTCTTC. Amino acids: CASSPTSGRLVGNEQFF.

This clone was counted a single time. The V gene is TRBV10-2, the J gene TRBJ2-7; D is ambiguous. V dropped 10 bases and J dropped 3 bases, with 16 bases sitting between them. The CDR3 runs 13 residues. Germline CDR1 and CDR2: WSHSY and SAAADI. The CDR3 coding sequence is TGCGCCACCTACTTCGATCACGGCTACGAGCAGTACTTC. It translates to CATYFDHGYEQYF.

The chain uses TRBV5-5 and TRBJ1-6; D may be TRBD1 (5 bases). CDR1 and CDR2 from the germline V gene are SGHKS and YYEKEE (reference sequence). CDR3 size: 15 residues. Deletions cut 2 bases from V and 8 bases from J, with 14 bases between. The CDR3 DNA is TGTGCCAGCAGCTTTAGGTTTTTGGGGGATTCACCCCTCCACTTT. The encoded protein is CASSFRFLGDSPLHF.

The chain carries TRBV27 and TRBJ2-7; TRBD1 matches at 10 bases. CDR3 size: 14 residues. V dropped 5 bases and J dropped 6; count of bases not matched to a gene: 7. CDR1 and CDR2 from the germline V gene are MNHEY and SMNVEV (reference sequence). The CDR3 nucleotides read TGTGCCAGCAGTATCGGACAGGGGGTCGGCGAGCAGTACTTC. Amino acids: CASSIGQGVGEQYF.

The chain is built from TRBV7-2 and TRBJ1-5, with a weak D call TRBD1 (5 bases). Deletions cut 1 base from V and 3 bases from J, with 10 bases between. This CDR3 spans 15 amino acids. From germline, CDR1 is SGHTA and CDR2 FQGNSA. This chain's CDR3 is CASSLDSGNNQPQHF. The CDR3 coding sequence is TGTGCCAGCAGCTTAGATTCAGGGAACAATCAGCCCCAGCATTTT.

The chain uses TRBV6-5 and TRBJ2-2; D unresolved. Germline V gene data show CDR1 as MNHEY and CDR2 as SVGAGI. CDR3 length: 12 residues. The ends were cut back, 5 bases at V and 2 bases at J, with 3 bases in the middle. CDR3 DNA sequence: TGTGCCAGCAGTGCAAACACCGGGGAGCTGTTTTTT. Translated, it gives CASSANTGELFF.

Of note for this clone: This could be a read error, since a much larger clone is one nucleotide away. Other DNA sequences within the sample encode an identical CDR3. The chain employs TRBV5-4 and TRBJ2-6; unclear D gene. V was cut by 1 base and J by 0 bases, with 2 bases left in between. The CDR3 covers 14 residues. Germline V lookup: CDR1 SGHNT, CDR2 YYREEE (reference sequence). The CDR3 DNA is TGTGCCAGCAGCTTGCGCTCTGGGGCCAACGTCCTGACTTTC. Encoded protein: CASSLRSGANVLTF.

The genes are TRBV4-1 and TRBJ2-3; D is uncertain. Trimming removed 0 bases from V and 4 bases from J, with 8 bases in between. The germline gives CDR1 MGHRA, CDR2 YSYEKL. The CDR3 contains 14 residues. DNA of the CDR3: TGCGCCAGCAGCCAAGATGGGAACGCAGATACGCAGTATTTT. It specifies CASSQDGNADTQYF.